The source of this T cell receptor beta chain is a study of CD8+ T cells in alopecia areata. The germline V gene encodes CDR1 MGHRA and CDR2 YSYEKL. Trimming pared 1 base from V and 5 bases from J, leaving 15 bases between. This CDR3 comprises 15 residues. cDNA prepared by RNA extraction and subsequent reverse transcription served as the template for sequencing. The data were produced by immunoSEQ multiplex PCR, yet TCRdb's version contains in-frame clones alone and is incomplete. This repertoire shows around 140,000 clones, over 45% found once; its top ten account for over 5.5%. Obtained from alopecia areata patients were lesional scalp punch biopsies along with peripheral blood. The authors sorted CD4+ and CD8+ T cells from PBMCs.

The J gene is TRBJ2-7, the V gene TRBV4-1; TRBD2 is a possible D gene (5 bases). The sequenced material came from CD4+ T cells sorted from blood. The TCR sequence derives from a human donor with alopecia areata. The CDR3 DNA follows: TGCGCCAGCAGCCAAGTTGAAGCGGTGTCTGACGAGCAGTACTTC. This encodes CASSQVEAVSDEQYF.